Following are 25 T cell receptor beta chains from one sample sequenced in a study of tumor-infiltrating lymphocytes in glioblastoma multiforme. TCRB libraries came from RNA via three nested multiplex PCR rounds. TCRdb reprocessed the multiplex PCR reads with MiXCR, giving one entry per CDR3 protein. In the table there are approximately 9,300 distinct CDR3 sequences, 67% of which are singletons. The sample taken for sequencing was brain tumor tissue. The receptors were sampled from a male donor with glioblastoma.

This clonotype showed up many times. The junction does not match germline at one end; this may be a read error. The chain joins TRBV30 to TRBJ1-1, with 11 bases identical to TRBD1. The CDR3 sequence is 14 residues long. The germline V gene encodes CDR1 GTSNPN and CDR2 SVGIG (reference sequence). CDR3 in amino acids: CTWFPGTGGTEAFF. CDR3 nucleotides: TGTACCTGGTTTCCCGGGACAGGGGGCACTGAAGCTTTCTTT. The whole variable domain, remainder taken from reference TRBV30 and TRBJ1-1, is SQTIHQWPATLVQPVGSPLSLECTVEGTSNPNLYWYRQAAGRGLQLLFYSVGIGQISSEVPQNLSASRPQDRQFILSSKKLLLSDSGFYLCTWFPGTGGTEAFFGQGTRLTVV.

A word on this clonotype: The junction and the germline gene differ at one end; a read error may be behind it. The genes are TRBV29-1 and TRBJ2-1, with TRBD1 as a possible D gene (5 bases). CDR3 length equals 13 residues. In germline, CDR1 is SQVTM, CDR2 ANQGSEA. CDR3 in amino acids: CSVDRETVNEHFF. The CDR3 nucleotides are TGCAGCGTTGATAGAGAGACAGTCAATGAGCACTTCTTC.

This clonotype was seen only once. The V call is TRBV12-3 or TRBV12-4, the J call TRBJ2-5; no definite D call. The CDR3 sequence is 11 residues long. The V gene lost 6 bases and the J gene lost 0 bases, with 2 bases spanning the gap. The CDR3 nucleotides are TGTGCCAGCAGGTACCAAGAGACCCAGTACTTC. It is translated as CASRYQETQYF.

This clonotype was seen a handful of times. This chain uses TRBV4-1 with TRBJ1-1; no reliable D call. This CDR3 contains 15 residues. Germline assignment: CDR1 MGHRA and CDR2 YSYEKL. V was cut by 0 bases and J by 1 base, with 9 bases left in between. The CDR3 bases are TGCGCCAGCAGCCAAGACCCAGGAGCGAACACTGAAGCTTTCTTT. It encodes CASSQDPGANTEAFF.

With respect to this clonotype: Here the CDR3 omits its conserved ending phenylalanine or tryptophan, so a read error is the likely source. The chain carries TRBV29-1 and TRBJ1-2; no reliable D call. Per germline, CDR1 SQVTM and CDR2 ANQGSEA. Trimming shortened V by 3 bases and J by 11 bases, and 16 bases separated the two germline ends. There are 12 residues in the CDR3. The chain's CDR3 is CSVEASNYGYTI. The CDR3 DNA follows: TGCAGCGTTGAGGCCAGCAACTACGGTTACACCATC.

The table lists this clonotype with a few counts. A junction boundary mismatches the germline segment, possibly from a read error. The rearrangement joins TRBV10-3 to TRBJ2-2; possibly TRBD2 for D (6 bases). CDR3 length equals 15 residues. Per germline, CDR1 ENHRY and CDR2 SYGVKD. The CDR3 DNA reads TGTGTCATCAGTGCCGGGACTGGCCACACCGGGGAGCTGTTTTTT. Amino acid sequence: CVISAGTGHTGELFF.

Comment on this clonotype: One junction end disagrees with the germline gene, perhaps due to a read error. V usage is TRBV20-1 and J usage is TRBJ2-1; 11 bases are a match to TRBD2. Germline CDR1 reads DFQATT; CDR2 reads SNEGSKA (reference sequence). The CDR3 has 16 residues. The CDR3: CSAQSLLAGDRGELFF. CDR3 nucleotide sequence: TGCAGTGCCCAGTCACTACTAGCGGGAGATCGTGGAGAGCTGTTCTTC.

This clonotype was counted once. A much larger clone sits a single nucleotide away, making a read error possible. The gene calls are TRBV5-1 and TRBJ2-3; 9 bases fit TRBD2. Looked up from germline, CDR1 is SGHRS and CDR2 is YFSETQ. This CDR3 has 15 amino acids. J was trimmed by 3 bases and V by 6 bases; bases with no gene match: 8. DNA of the CDR3: TGCGCCAGCAAAGGTAGCGGGAGAGAGACAGATACGCAGTATTTT. Encoded protein: CASKGSGRETDTQYF.

This clonotype was detected once. The CDR3 reads CASSPRDSNNEQFF. The DNA for the CDR3 is TGTGCCAGCAGCCCTCGGGACTCGAACAATGAGCAGTTCTTC. The chain combines TRBV2 with TRBJ2-1; the D gene is possibly TRBD2 (6 bases). The length of the CDR3 is 14 residues. Germline CDR1 is SNHLY and CDR2 is FYNNEI. The V and J ends lost 6 bases and 5 bases respectively, with 14 bases between them.

Concerning this clonotype: The junction does not match germline at one end; this may be a read error. CDR3 in amino acids: CASSPGQRFYGYAF. The CDR3 region has the DNA TGTGCCAGCAGTCCGGGACAGCGATTCTATGGCTACGCCTTC. The chain has TRBV6-2 or TRBV6-3 and TRBJ1-2; 7 bases are a match to TRBD1. Germline V gene data show CDR1 as MNHEY and CDR2 as SVGEGT. The CDR3 totals 14 residues.

Notes on this clonotype: The junction departs from germline at one end; a sequencing error may be responsible. The rearrangement links TRBV6-5 to TRBJ1-1; D ambiguous. CDR3 length: 15 residues. Germline V gene sequence: CDR1 MNHEY, CDR2 SVGAGI. CDR3 sequence reads: CASSYLVDLNTEAFF. The CDR3 DNA sequence: TGTGCCAGCAGTTACTTGGTGGACCTGAACACTGAAGCTTTCTTC.

This clonotype was seen a handful of times. At one of its ends the junction is not consistent with the germline gene, which may arise from a read error. The gene calls are TRBV10-2 and TRBJ2-7; 10 nucleotides match TRBD2. There are 13 residues in the CDR3. The germline V gene has CDR1 WSHSY and CDR2 SAAADI. DNA of the CDR3: TGTACCAGCACTCAGCGGGAGGGTGGCGAGCAGTACTTC. It translates to CTSTQREGGEQYF.

Concerning this clonotype: A read error may produce the germline difference seen at one junction end. The rearrangement links TRBV10-3 to TRBJ2-3; D call uncertain. This CDR3 contains 11 residues. CDR1 is ENHRY, CDR2 SYGVKD, per germline. CDR3 region: CSISSRDTQYF. CDR3 nucleotides: TGTTCCATCAGTAGCCGAGATACGCAGTATTTT.

This clonotype occurred many times. This chain links TRBV11-2 with TRBJ2-5; no firm D call. V was pared by 0 bases and J by 5 bases, with 13 bases between. CDR1 is SGHAT, CDR2 FQNNGV, per germline. This CDR3 has 15 amino acids. CDR3 loop: CASSLEAAALETQYF. CDR3 nucleotide sequence: TGTGCCAGCAGCTTAGAAGCAGCAGCTCTGGAGACCCAGTACTTC.

The rearrangement links TRBV11-2 to TRBJ2-1; D remains unclear. Trimming removed 3 bases at V and 6 bases at J, with 15 bases between. The germline gives CDR1 SGHAT, CDR2 FQNNGV. The CDR3 has 15 amino acids. As DNA, the CDR3 is TGTGCCAGCAGCTTTACTCGCACAGCATCCAATGAGCAGTTCTTC. This encodes CASSFTRTASNEQFF.

By share of the sample, this clonotype is medium-sized. The chain employs TRBV6-1 and TRBJ1-5, with D unresolved. The ends were cut back, 4 bases at V and 0 bases at J, with 10 bases in the middle. The CDR3 is made up of 15 amino acids. Germline CDR1 is MNHNS and CDR2 is SASEGT. The CDR3 loop reads CASSARTFSNQPQHF. The CDR3 DNA reads as TGTGCCAGCAGTGCCAGGACTTTTAGCAATCAGCCCCAGCATTTT.

V and J are TRBV13 and TRBJ2-1; no clear D gene. The CDR3 length is 12 residues. V lost 2 bases and J lost 13, with 12 bases in between. CDR1 is PRHDT and CDR2 is FYEKMQ in the germline V gene (reference sequence). The CDR3: CASSLTAVGQFF. In DNA form, the CDR3 reads TGTGCCAGCAGCTTAACCGCCGTGGGCCAGTTCTTC.

The chain uses TRBV29-1 and TRBJ2-2; D is perhaps TRBD1 (6 bases). V shed 4 bases and J shed 3 bases, with 12 bases lying between them. This CDR3 is 14 amino acids long. In germline, CDR1 is SQVTM, CDR2 ANQGSEA. The CDR3 spells CSVGRGMDTGELFF. For the CDR3, the DNA is TGCAGCGTTGGTAGGGGGATGGACACCGGGGAGCTGTTTTTT.

The genes are TRBV5-8 and TRBJ2-7; unclear D gene. Germline V gene lookup returns CDR1 SGHTS and CDR2 YDEGEE. The V end lost 0 bases, the J end lost 0 bases, and 7 bases lay between the germline ends. The CDR3 has 14 residues. DNA for the CDR3: TGTGCCAGCAGCTTGGAGCTTGTCTCCTACGAGCAGTACTTC. Protein product: CASSLELVSYEQYF.

Judged by abundance, this clonotype is medium-sized. The chain uses TRBV20-1 and TRBJ2-3; 10 bases are a match to TRBD2. The CDR3 covers 15 residues. CDR1 and CDR2 from the germline V gene are DFQATT and SNEGSKA (reference sequence). Trimming cost V 5 bases and J 2 bases; bases outside gene matches: 7. In nucleotides, the CDR3 is TGCAGTGCTGGAACTAGCGGGGACCTCACAGATACGCAGTATTTT. This sequence encodes CSAGTSGDLTDTQYF.

This clonotype showed up many times. The V gene is TRBV2, the J gene TRBJ2-7; D possibly matches TRBD1 or TRBD2 (6 bases each). Germline V CDR1 and CDR2: SNHLY, FYNNEI. V was pared by 6 bases and J by 7 bases, with 16 bases between. CDR3 size: 13 residues. The CDR3 DNA reads TGTGCCAGCAGAAGGGGGGCCTTAGGGGAGCAGTACTTC. It translates to CASRRGALGEQYF.

By share, this clonotype ranks as medium-sized (0.01 to 0.1%). In nucleotides, the CDR3 is TGCAGTGCTAGACTAGCGGGAGTTTTGGAGACCCAGTACTTC. This codes for CSARLAGVLETQYF. The chain recombines TRBV20-1 with TRBJ2-5; 10 nucleotides match TRBD2. The V and J ends lost 2 bases and 5 bases, in that order; junction bases with no gene match: 5. The CDR3 sequence is 14 residues long. Germline values: CDR1 DFQATT, CDR2 SNEGSKA (reference sequence).

The chain employs TRBV4-1 and TRBJ2-1; a possible D gene is TRBD2 (6 bases). V was cut by 3 bases and J by 5 bases, with 20 bases left in between. This CDR3 contains 17 residues. Looked up from germline, CDR1 is MGHRA and CDR2 is YSYEKL. The CDR3 DNA reads as TGCGCCAGCAGCCACCACCAAAAGCGGGCTACCGACAATGAGCAGTTCTTC. Translated, it gives CASSHHQKRATDNEQFF.

This sequence joins TRBV10-3 and TRBJ2-3; D is perhaps TRBD1 (6 bases). Germline CDR1 and CDR2: ENHRY and SYGVKD. CDR3 length: 14 residues. The V gene lost 4 bases and the J gene lost 2 bases, with 10 bases spanning the gap. The CDR3 loop is CAISVDRLTDTQYF. The CDR3 DNA reads as TGTGCCATCAGTGTCGACAGGCTCACAGATACGCAGTATTTT.

To note about this clonotype: An end of the junction does not agree with germline; a read error may underlie this. CDR3 nucleotide sequence: TGTTCCAGCAGCTCCGTTTGGGCCGTTAGCACAGATACACAGTATTTT. It translates to CSSSSVWAVSTDTQYF. This rearrangement joins TRBV6-6 to TRBJ2-3; D is uncertain. There are 16 residues in the CDR3. Germline V CDR1 and CDR2: MNHNY, SVGAGI (reference sequence).